This T cell receptor beta chain came from a study of radiotherapy plus CTLA-4 blockade in lung cancer. Study-level results: Tumor-origin TCR clones grew in blood after radiotherapy plus ipilimumab.

The repertoire was sequenced with immunoSEQ multiplex PCR; TCRdb's copy has only in-frame clones and lacks some. The sample contains roughly 86,000 clones, around 83% of which appear only once. A note on this clone: Its cognate antigen is unknown.

Per the germline V gene, CDR1 is SGHTA and CDR2 is FQGNSA. This CDR3 spans 18 amino acids. V was clipped by 0 bases and J by 4 bases; unmatched bases: 7. The chain recombines TRBV7-2 with TRBJ2-1, with 12 bases identical to TRBD2. This material consisted of peripheral blood, taken from a patient treated with radiotherapy plus ipilimumab. The clonotype originates from a human donor with non-small cell lung cancer who had stable disease on radiotherapy plus ipilimumab. The CDR3: CASSLAPSGRARYNEQFF. CDR3 sequence (DNA): TGTGCCAGCAGCTTAGCCCCTAGCGGGAGGGCCCGTTACAATGAGCAGTTCTTC.